The 11 T cell receptor beta chains below were found in one sample sequenced in a study of cytomegalovirus exposure and HLA in healthy donors. PCR used 60 Vbeta primers and 13 Jbeta primers. Produced via immunoSEQ multiplex PCR; TCRdb's table is partial and in-frame only. The table has about 110,000 clones, roughly three quarters seen once. Input material: PBMCs. The origin of the receptors is a man aged 30-40 years in good health and CMV-seronegative.

This clone was observed a few times. This chain uses TRBV25-1 with TRBJ2-3, with 11 bases lining up with TRBD1. J was trimmed by 5 bases and V by 4 bases; bases with no gene match: 5. The CDR3 length is 15 residues. Germline values: CDR1 MGHDK, CDR2 SYGVNS. For the CDR3, the DNA is TGTGCCAGCAGTGTAACCGGGACAGGGGGAGATACGCAGTATTTT. Residues: CASSVTGTGGDTQYF.

This chain links TRBV6-5 with TRBJ1-2, with 7 bases that match TRBD1. Germline V lookup: CDR1 MNHEY, CDR2 SVGAGI. This CDR3 has 15 amino acids. Trimming cost V 2 bases and J 0 bases; bases outside gene matches: 3. The CDR3: CASSYTGEANYGYTF. The CDR3 DNA is TGTGCCAGCAGTTACACAGGGGAGGCTAACTATGGCTACACCTTC.

J is TRBJ2-2 and V is TRBV7-2, with TRBD2 matching 11 bases. The germline CDR1 and CDR2 sequences are SGHTA and FQGNSA. Trimming cost V 2 bases and J 5 bases; bases outside gene matches: 4. The CDR3 consists of 16 residues. CDR3 in amino acids: CASSLRLAGPTGELFF. The DNA of the CDR3 is TGTGCCAGCAGCTTAAGACTAGCGGGGCCTACCGGGGAGCTGTTTTTT.

The genes are TRBV7-2 and TRBJ1-5; D possibly corresponds to TRBD1 (5 bases). The germline CDR1 and CDR2 sequences are SGHTA and FQGNSA. This CDR3 has 14 amino acids. V shed 6 bases and J shed 4 bases, with 13 bases lying between them. CDR3 DNA sequence: TGTGCCAGCAGGGGGGGGTCAGTGAATCAGCCCCAGCATTTT. Its translation: CASRGGSVNQPQHF. The variable domain in full, completed from reference TRBV7-2 and TRBJ1-5, reads GAGVSQSPSNKVTEKGKDVELRCDPISGHTALYWYRQSLGQGLEFLIYFQGNSAPDKSGLPSDRFSAERTGGSVSTLTIQRTQQEDSAVYLCASRGGSVNQPQHFGDGTRLSIL.

This chain joins TRBV30 and TRBJ2-1, with a possible D match to TRBD1 (6 bases). Trimming removed 0 bases from V and 7 bases from J, with 13 bases in between. This CDR3 region has 14 residues. Looked up from germline, CDR1 is GTSNPN and CDR2 is SVGIG (reference sequence). DNA of the CDR3: TGTGCCTGGAGTGTGGACAGAGCACTAAATGAGCAGTTCTTC. It specifies CAWSVDRALNEQFF.

The chain uses TRBV5-6 and TRBJ1-6; tentative D call: TRBD1 (5 bases). Germline V gives CDR1 SGHDT, CDR2 YYEEEE. Trimming pared 4 bases from V and 7 bases from J, leaving 9 bases between. This CDR3 spans 13 amino acids. The CDR3 reads CASSPGANSPLHF. The CDR3 coding sequence is TGTGCCAGCAGCCCTGGGGCCAATTCACCCCTCCACTTT.

The chain is built from TRBV29-1 and TRBJ1-5; D ambiguous. V was shortened by 7 bases and J by 3 bases, with 10 bases between the two germline ends. Germline CDR1 is SQVTM and CDR2 is ANQGSEA. This CDR3 is 12 amino acids long. CDR3 coding DNA: TGCAGCGGCGGAGATCCCAATCAGCCCCAGCATTTT. The encoded protein is CSGGDPNQPQHF.

The chain employs TRBV2 and TRBJ2-7; 7 positions match TRBD2. There are 13 residues in the CDR3. CDR1 SNHLY and CDR2 FYNNEI come from the germline V gene. V dropped 3 bases and J dropped 4; count of bases not matched to a gene: 3. CDR3 sequence reads: CASSENSGYEQYF. CDR3 nucleotide sequence: TGTGCCAGCAGTGAGAATAGCGGGTACGAGCAGTACTTC.

The genes are TRBV18 and TRBJ2-3; 12 nucleotides agree with TRBD2. V was clipped by 3 bases and J by 4 bases; unmatched bases: 5. Germline V gene sequence: CDR1 KGHSH, CDR2 LQKENI. This CDR3 is 16 amino acids long. CDR3 loop: CASSPTSGRIPDTQYF. Here the CDR3 DNA reads TGTGCCAGCTCACCCACTAGCGGGAGGATCCCAGATACGCAGTATTTT.

This chain connects TRBV6-1 to TRBJ2-7, with D hard to call. V was shortened by 6 bases and J by 1 base, with 13 bases between the two germline ends. This CDR3 comprises 14 residues. Per the germline V gene, CDR1 is MNHNS and CDR2 is SASEGT. CDR3 residues: CASSQKWQSYEQYF. In DNA form, the CDR3 reads TGTGCCAGCAGCCAAAAGTGGCAGTCCTACGAGCAGTACTTC.

There are a few counts of this clone. The chain is built from TRBV4-2 and TRBJ2-1; TRBD2 agrees at 12 bases. Germline V lookup: CDR1 LGHNA, CDR2 YNFKEQ. The V segment lost 1 base and the J segment 4 bases; nucleotides outside the gene matches: 5. This CDR3 region has 17 residues. Written as DNA, the CDR3 is TGTGCCAGCAGCCAAGGACTGACTAGCGGGAGATACAATGAGCAGTTCTTC. This gives the protein CASSQGLTSGRYNEQFF.